Following are 25 T cell receptor beta chains from one sample sequenced in a study of cytomegalovirus exposure and HLA in healthy donors. The PCR had 60 Vbeta and 13 Jbeta primers. Measured with immunoSEQ multiplex PCR; TCRdb has only the in-frame clones, and not every one. The sample consists of roughly 130,000 clones, 70% to 80% of them appearing once. The sequenced sample was PBMCs. All receptors come from a woman in her sixties or seventies in good health and CMV-seropositive.

This chain uses TRBV6-6 with TRBJ1-5; D is possibly TRBD1 (5 bases). This CDR3 is 14 amino acids long. Per germline, CDR1 MNHNY and CDR2 SVGAGI (reference sequence). Trimming stripped 2 bases from V and 3 bases from J, with 8 bases between. Here the CDR3 reads CASSYGALNQPQHF. The CDR3 nucleotides are TGTGCCAGCAGTTACGGGGCTCTCAATCAGCCCCAGCATTTT.

The chain carries TRBV2 and TRBJ2-7; D unclear. This CDR3 comprises 12 residues. The germline V gene has CDR1 SNHLY and CDR2 FYNNEI. Between the trimmed V and J ends, which lost 4 bases and 1 base, there was a span of 5 bases. The CDR3 DNA reads as TGTGCCAGCAGTGCACAGTCCTACGAGCAGTACTTC. Translated: CASSAQSYEQYF.

The rearrangement links TRBV5-4 to TRBJ2-7, with 9 bases matching TRBD1. The V and J ends lost 4 bases and 6 bases, in that order; junction bases with no gene match: 8. The CDR3 covers 14 residues. Germline V gene lookup returns CDR1 SGHNT and CDR2 YYREEE (reference sequence). The CDR3 DNA reads as TGTGCCAGCAGCCCCGGGACAGGGCTAGGCGAGCAGTACTTC. It specifies CASSPGTGLGEQYF.

The CDR3 DNA reads TGTGCCAGCAGTTTGTCGACAGGGGGCCCCCCGTGGGAGCAGTACTTC. Protein product: CASSLSTGGPPWEQYF. The chain recombines TRBV27 with TRBJ2-7; 10 nucleotides align to TRBD1. V was pared by 3 bases and J by 7 bases, with 12 bases of the junction left unmatched. CDR3 length equals 16 residues. The germline CDR1 and CDR2 sequences are MNHEY and SMNVEV (reference sequence).

This clone was picked up one time. This sequence joins TRBV11-2 and TRBJ1-6; TRBD1 might be the D (6 bases). V was trimmed by 2 bases and J by 7 bases, leaving 12 bases between them. Germline V gives CDR1 SGHAT, CDR2 FQNNGV. The CDR3 is 15 residues long. In nucleotides, the CDR3 is TGTGCCAGCAGCTTACTTGACAGGCAGAATTCACCCCTCCACTTT. Translating it yields CASSLLDRQNSPLHF.

The chain uses TRBV7-2 and TRBJ2-7, with a tentative D call TRBD1 (6 bases). V was cut by 5 bases and J by 0 bases, with 11 bases left in between. The CDR3 runs to 14 residues. Germline V lookup: CDR1 SGHTA, CDR2 FQGNSA. This CDR3 is CASSRDRSSYEQYF. The CDR3, as DNA: TGTGCCAGCAGCCGAGACAGGTCCTCCTACGAGCAGTACTTC.

The J gene is TRBJ2-1, the V gene TRBV9; TRBD1 agrees at 9 bases. The V segment lost 4 bases and the J segment 3 bases; nucleotides outside the gene matches: 8. The CDR3 spans 16 residues. The germline V gene encodes CDR1 SGDLS and CDR2 YYNGEE. CDR3 loop: CASSPWGDRVYNEQFF. The CDR3 DNA follows: TGTGCCAGCAGCCCCTGGGGGGACAGGGTCTACAATGAGCAGTTCTTC.

As regards this clone: This sample also contains other DNA sequences that code for the same CDR3. This chain joins TRBV14 and TRBJ2-3, with D possibly being TRBD2 (5 bases). Germline assignment: CDR1 SGHDN and CDR2 FVKESK. This CDR3 spans 15 amino acids. V lost 0 bases and J lost 2, with 9 bases in between. CDR3 region: CASSQDRTFTDTQYF. In DNA, the CDR3 is TGTGCCAGCAGCCAAGACAGGACTTTCACAGATACGCAGTATTTT.

This chain connects TRBV19 to TRBJ2-3, with 10 bases that match TRBD1. This CDR3 has 19 residues. CDR1 LNHDA and CDR2 SQIVND come from the germline V gene (reference sequence). After removal of 3 bases from V and 1 base from J, the junction contained 13 bases not matched to a gene. CDR3 DNA: TGTGCCAGTAGTATCAGACAGGGGGCAGGTGGGCTGGGCACAGATACGCAGTATTTT. It yields the protein CASSIRQGAGGLGTDTQYF. The full variable domain, in which reference TRBV19 and TRBJ2-3 provide the parts outside the CDR3, is DGGITQSPKYLFRKEGQNVTLSCEQNLNHDAMYWYRQDPGQGLRLIYYSQIVNDFQKGDIAEGYSVSREKKESFPLTVTSAQKNPTAFYLCASSIRQGAGGLGTDTQYFGPGTRLTVL.

V and J are TRBV9 and TRBJ1-4; TRBD1 might be the D (6 bases). The CDR3 runs to 14 residues. The V end lost 0 bases, the J end lost 7 bases, and 10 bases lay between the germline ends. Germline V lookup: CDR1 SGDLS, CDR2 YYNGEE. CDR3 in DNA: TGTGCCAGCAGCGTAGCAACAGGGAGTGAAAAACTGTTTTTT. Translated: CASSVATGSEKLFF.

This chain connects TRBV19 to TRBJ2-3, with 8 bases lining up with TRBD2. The CDR3 consists of 16 residues. After removal of 5 bases from V and 7 bases from J, the junction contained 14 bases not matched to a gene. The germline CDR1 and CDR2 sequences are LNHDA and SQIVND (reference sequence). The CDR3 DNA reads TGTGCCAGTAGTCCATTCCCGGGACTAGGGACCAATACGCAGTATTTT. This codes for CASSPFPGLGTNTQYF.

This sequence joins TRBV9 and TRBJ1-6, with D possibly being TRBD1 (6 bases). V was pared by 0 bases and J by 10 bases, with 17 bases between. CDR3 length: 16 amino acids. Germline V gene sequence: CDR1 SGDLS, CDR2 YYNGEE. This CDR3 reads CASSVGVGGLGSPLHF. The CDR3, as DNA: TGTGCCAGCAGCGTAGGGGTCGGGGGGCTCGGGTCACCCCTCCACTTT. Variable domain in full (rest from reference TRBV9 and TRBJ1-6): DSGVTQTPKHLITATGQRVTLRCSPRSGDLSVYWYQQSLDQGLQFLIQYYNGEERAKGNILERFSAQQFPDLHSELNLSSLELGDSALYFCASSVGVGGLGSPLHFGNGTRLTVT.

V is TRBV5-1 and J is TRBJ2-2, with 8 positions matching TRBD2. The germline gives CDR1 SGHRS, CDR2 YFSETQ. This CDR3 comprises 16 residues. The V segment lost 6 bases and the J segment 4 bases; nucleotides outside the gene matches: 11. The CDR3 DNA follows: TGCGCCAGCAAGAAAGAAGCGGGGGTCACCACCGGGGAGCTGTTTTTT. It codes for CASKKEAGVTTGELFF.

The chain has TRBV14 and TRBJ2-2, with no clear D. The length of the CDR3 is 15 residues. Trimming left V 0 bases short and J 2 bases short, with 7 bases between. Germline CDR1 and CDR2: SGHDN and FVKESK. The CDR3 region is CASSQDRSNTGELFF. The CDR3, as DNA: TGTGCCAGCAGCCAAGATCGGAGCAACACCGGGGAGCTGTTTTTT.

This clone was observed a handful of times. The rearrangement uses TRBV6-5 and TRBJ1-2; TRBD1 aligns across 8 bases. The CDR3 has 15 amino acids. V was clipped by 3 bases and J by 4 bases; unmatched bases: 7. Germline V lookup: CDR1 MNHEY, CDR2 SVGAGI. The CDR3 region is CASSYDRGGSYGYTF. CDR3 coding DNA: TGTGCCAGCAGTTATGACAGGGGTGGATCCTATGGCTACACCTTC.

V gene TRBV7-9 combines with J gene TRBJ2-1, with TRBD2 matching 11 bases. The germline CDR1 and CDR2 sequences are SEHNR and FQNEAQ (reference sequence). J gave up 3 bases and V 5 bases, and 6 bases lay outside the gene matches. The CDR3 runs 16 residues. DNA for the CDR3: TGTGCCAGCAGCCCAAGACTAGCGGGGAGCTACAATGAGCAGTTCTTC. It yields the protein CASSPRLAGSYNEQFF.

The genes are TRBV9 and TRBJ2-4; weak D call: TRBD2 (6 bases). The CDR3 is 15 amino acids. V was cut by 6 bases and J by 1 base, with 14 bases left in between. Germline V gene sequence: CDR1 SGDLS, CDR2 YYNGEE. The CDR3 loop reads CASNVGGSAKNIQYF. The CDR3 bases are TGTGCCAGCAACGTGGGGGGATCGGCCAAAAACATTCAGTACTTC.

This clone was counted a few times. V and J are TRBV21-1 and TRBJ1-4. TRBV21-1 is termed a pseudogene. CDR3 length equals 13 residues. CDR3 in amino acids: CASSRVPREKLFF. The DNA for the CDR3 is TGTGCCAGCAGCAGAGTCCCCCGTGAAAAACTGTTTTTT.

This clone was picked up a small number of times. The V call is TRBV9, the J call TRBJ2-1; 9 nucleotides match TRBD1. This CDR3 comprises 15 residues. From germline, CDR1 is SGDLS and CDR2 YYNGEE. The ends lost 0 bases at V and 3 bases at J; junction bases unmatched: 1. CDR3 coding DNA: TGTGCCAGCAGCGTAGGGACAGGGGTCTACAATGAGCAGTTCTTC. Translated: CASSVGTGVYNEQFF. Looking up the rest from reference TRBV9 and TRBJ2-1 gives the full variable domain: DSGVTQTPKHLITATGQRVTLRCSPRSGDLSVYWYQQSLDQGLQFLIQYYNGEERAKGNILERFSAQQFPDLHSELNLSSLELGDSALYFCASSVGTGVYNEQFFGPGTRLTVL.

The sample holds a few counts of this clone. The chain is built from TRBV5-6 and TRBJ2-3, with TRBD2 matching over 12 bases. Trimming at V came to 5 bases and at J to 6 bases, leaving 10 bases not matched to a gene. The CDR3 extends over 16 amino acids. From germline, CDR1 is SGHDT and CDR2 YYEEEE. The CDR3 DNA follows: TGTGCCAGCAGTCAAGGGCGACTAGCGGGGGCGGATACGCAGTATTTT. It specifies CASSQGRLAGADTQYF.

This CDR3 reads CASSEMPGGKETQYF. DNA for the CDR3: TGTGCCAGCAGTGAAATGCCAGGGGGGAAGGAGACCCAGTACTTC. The V gene is TRBV6-1, the J gene TRBJ2-5; D is possibly TRBD1 (7 bases). V was clipped by 2 bases and J by 5 bases, with 15 bases between them. The CDR3 is made up of 15 amino acids. Germline values: CDR1 MNHNS, CDR2 SASEGT.

The chain has TRBV7-3 and TRBJ2-6; 7 bases are shared with TRBD1. This CDR3 region has 15 residues. CDR1 is SGHTA and CDR2 is FQGTGA in the germline V gene. The J segment lost 2 bases and the V segment lost 3 bases, leaving 1 base of the junction unmatched. CDR3 sequence reads: CASSFGTAGANVLTF. Here the CDR3 DNA reads TGTGCCAGCAGCTTCGGGACAGCTGGGGCCAACGTCCTGACTTTC.

V is TRBV7-8 and J is TRBJ2-1, with 16 nucleotides matching TRBD2. This CDR3 has 19 amino acids. Germline V CDR1 and CDR2: SGHVS, FQNEAQ. With V trimmed by 3 bases and J by 0 bases, 5 bases remained unmatched. CDR3 sequence reads: CASSLGLAGGNPSYNEQFF. CDR3 sequence (DNA): TGTGCCAGCAGCTTGGGACTAGCGGGGGGGAACCCCTCCTACAATGAGCAGTTCTTC.

The CDR3 reads CASSPTPGQAAGEQYF. CDR3 DNA: TGTGCCAGCTCACCCACACCGGGACAGGCTGCGGGGGAGCAGTACTTC. The chain carries TRBV18 and TRBJ2-7, with 8 positions matching TRBD1. Looked up from germline, CDR1 is KGHSH and CDR2 is LQKENI. V was clipped by 3 bases and J by 7 bases; unmatched bases: 14. This CDR3 region has 16 residues. The whole variable domain, remainder taken from reference TRBV18 and TRBJ2-7, is NAGVMQNPRHLVRRRGQEARLRCSPMKGHSHVYWYRQLPEEGLKFMVYLQKENIIDESGMPKERFSAEFPKEGPSILRIQQVVRGDSAAYFCASSPTPGQAAGEQYFGPGTRLTVT.

This clone was picked up a small number of times. This chain connects TRBV7-2 to TRBJ1-6, with D possibly being TRBD1 (5 bases). The CDR3 has 13 residues. Germline-derived CDR1 and CDR2 are SGHTA and FQGNSA. V was cut by 10 bases and J by 2 bases, with 9 bases left in between. The CDR3 region has the DNA TGTGCCATCAAGGGGCCCTATAATTCACCCCTCCACTTT. This codes for CAIKGPYNSPLHF.